This T cell receptor beta chain was obtained from a study of T cell changes during pregnancy in multiple sclerosis. Per the germline V gene, CDR1 is SGDLS and CDR2 is YYNGEE. CDR3 length: 15 residues. With 2 bases clipped from V and 5 bases from J, the junction kept 4 bases outside the gene matches. Produced via immunoSEQ multiplex PCR; TCRdb's table is partial and in-frame only. Of 35,000 to 40,000 clones listed, about 88% are singletons. The TCR sequence derives from a female donor in good health, enrolled as a control in a pregnancy study. The sequencing here drew on peripheral blood, taken in the third trimester of pregnancy. The V gene is TRBV9, the J gene TRBJ2-5, with TRBD2 matching 12 bases. The CDR3 loop is CASSVTSGSGETQYF. The CDR3, as DNA: TGTGCCAGCAGCGTGACTAGCGGGAGCGGGGAGACCCAGTACTTC.